This entry lists 30 T cell receptor beta chains sequenced from one sample in a study of cytotoxic CD8 clonotypes in ibrutinib-treated CLL. Produced via immunoSEQ multiplex PCR; TCRdb's table is partial and in-frame only. The sample gives over 110,000 clones, approximately 90% of which show up once; 10% to 11% is in the top ten. The input for sequencing was PBMCs, taken after 12 months of ibrutinib treatment. These receptors were obtained from a human donor with chronic lymphocytic leukemia.

The V and J genes are TRBV5-1 and TRBJ2-3; D not certain. The CDR3 runs 13 residues. The V gene lost 6 bases and the J gene lost 4 bases, with 12 bases spanning the gap. CDR1 is SGHRS and CDR2 is YFSETQ in the germline V gene. The CDR3 spells CASTSLTADTQYF. The CDR3 DNA is TGCGCCAGCACTTCTTTGACCGCAGATACGCAGTATTTT.

The J gene is TRBJ2-4, the V gene TRBV5-1, with 12 bases lining up with TRBD1. V dropped 4 bases and J dropped 5; count of bases not matched to a gene: 7. CDR3 length equals 16 residues. Germline CDR1 and CDR2: SGHRS and YFSETQ. The CDR3 reads CASSPGTGGAENIQYF. In DNA, the CDR3 is TGCGCCAGCAGCCCAGGGACAGGGGGCGCAGAAAACATTCAGTACTTC.

This clone was detected once. The CDR3 DNA sequence: TGTGCCAGCAGCGTAGCCGGACAGGGGGGCACTGAAGCTTTCTTT. Protein: CASSVAGQGGTEAFF. The chain employs TRBV9 and TRBJ1-1; 10 positions match TRBD1. The CDR3 spans 15 residues. V lost 0 bases, J lost 4 bases, and 3 bases stayed unmatched. In germline, CDR1 is SGDLS, CDR2 YYNGEE.

The chain joins TRBV27 to TRBJ2-7; 14 bases are shared with TRBD2. CDR1 MNHEY and CDR2 SMNVEV come from the germline V gene (reference sequence). Unmatched junction bases numbered 15, after V lost 5 bases and J lost 6 bases. The CDR3 length is 18 residues. CDR3 nucleotide sequence: TGTGCCAGCAGTCCGAAGACTAGCGGGAGGGCCTCCGGGTCCGAGCAGTACTTC. Translated, it gives CASSPKTSGRASGSEQYF.

The chain uses TRBV6-5 and TRBJ2-7; D perhaps matches TRBD2 (8 bases). CDR1 is MNHEY and CDR2 is SVGAGI in the germline V gene. V shed 7 bases and J shed 4 bases, with 17 bases lying between them. The CDR3 runs 14 residues. CDR3 in amino acids: CASNEGGGRYEQYF. For the CDR3, the DNA is TGTGCCAGCAACGAAGGGGGCGGGAGGTACGAGCAGTACTTC.

Concerning this clone: At one end the junction does not follow the germline gene, possibly because of a read error. This chain links TRBV7-7 with TRBJ2-1; TRBD1 or TRBD2 may be the D gene (5 bases each). CDR1 SSHAT and CDR2 FNYEAQ come from the germline V gene (reference sequence). CDR3 length: 13 residues. The CDR3 sequence: CASSRDARDEQFF. The CDR3 DNA is TGTGCTAGCAGCAGGGATGCGCGGGATGAGCAGTTCTTC.

The rearrangement joins TRBV28 to TRBJ2-2; D might be TRBD1 (6 bases). The CDR3 loop spans 14 amino acids. Trimming cost V 5 bases and J 5 bases, with 12 bases left between them. Germline lookup yields CDR1 MDHEN and CDR2 SYDVKM. The CDR3 here is CASSITGITGELFF. DNA for the CDR3: TGTGCCAGCAGTATAACAGGGATTACCGGGGAGCTGTTTTTT.

This sequence joins TRBV5-5 and TRBJ2-7, with a tentative D call TRBD2 (6 bases). Germline V gene data show CDR1 as SGHKS and CDR2 as YYEKEE (reference sequence). V lost 3 bases and J lost 7, with 11 bases in between. This CDR3 has 12 residues. CDR3 coding DNA: TGTGCCAGCAGCTGGAATAGCGGTGAGCAGTACTTC. It codes for CASSWNSGEQYF.

This clone was seen more than once but under ten times. This chain links TRBV19 with TRBJ2-7, with 8 bases matching TRBD2. The CDR3 is made up of 14 amino acids. Germline V gives CDR1 LNHDA, CDR2 SQIVND (reference sequence). Unmatched junction bases numbered 5, after V lost 5 bases and J lost 2 bases. The DNA for the CDR3 is TGTGCCAGTAGTCAAACACTAGCGGCCTACGAGCAGTACTTC. Translated, it gives CASSQTLAAYEQYF.

This clone was counted once. The chain is built from TRBV9 and TRBJ2-1; D is undetermined. Germline V gives CDR1 SGDLS, CDR2 YYNGEE. The length of the CDR3 is 13 residues. Trimming left V 0 bases short and J 8 bases short, with 9 bases between. CDR3 in DNA: TGTGCCAGCAGCGTAGACAGCGTGGATGAGCAGTTCTTC. Translated: CASSVDSVDEQFF.

The rearrangement uses TRBV10-3 and TRBJ2-1, with 7 bases lining up with TRBD2. CDR1 ENHRY and CDR2 SYGVKD come from the germline V gene. Trimming at V came to 3 bases and at J to 7 bases, leaving 9 bases not matched to a gene. CDR3 size: 15 residues. CDR3 sequence (DNA): TGTGCCATCAGTGAATTTGCGGGAGAGGAAAATGAGCAGTTCTTC. It specifies CAISEFAGEENEQFF.

The chain carries TRBV6-5 and TRBJ1-2; possibly TRBD1 for D (5 bases). With 6 bases removed from V and 6 bases from J, the gap between germline ends came to 14 bases. CDR3 length: 13 amino acids. Germline V gives CDR1 MNHEY, CDR2 SVGAGI. The CDR3: CASSRDGRDGYTF. The CDR3 DNA follows: TGTGCCAGCAGCCGGGACGGAAGAGATGGCTACACCTTC.

This clone came up a few times. The chain joins TRBV19 to TRBJ2-3, with 8 bases fitting TRBD2. J was trimmed by 4 bases and V by 6 bases; bases with no gene match: 3. The length of the CDR3 is 13 residues. The germline CDR1 and CDR2 sequences are LNHDA and SQIVND (reference sequence). The chain's CDR3 is CASSEAGADTQYF. The CDR3 coding sequence is TGTGCCAGTAGCGAAGCGGGAGCAGATACGCAGTATTTT. Full variable domain (missing parts from reference TRBV19 and TRBJ2-3): DGGITQSPKYLFRKEGQNVTLSCEQNLNHDAMYWYRQDPGQGLRLIYYSQIVNDFQKGDIAEGYSVSREKKESFPLTVTSAQKNPTAFYLCASSEAGADTQYFGPGTRLTVL.

The V and J genes are TRBV4-3 and TRBJ2-1, with 8 positions matching TRBD1. V was clipped by 2 bases and J by 0 bases; unmatched bases: 9. The germline CDR1 and CDR2 sequences are LGHNA and YSLEER. CDR3 size: 18 residues. The CDR3 DNA is TGCGCCAGCAGCCAACAAAAGACAGGGGACCGCTCCTACAATGAGCAGTTCTTC. It translates to CASSQQKTGDRSYNEQFF.

The chain is built from TRBV29-1 and TRBJ2-7, with 11 bases lining up with TRBD2. Per the germline V gene, CDR1 is SQVTM and CDR2 is ANQGSEA. The CDR3 length is 15 residues. The junction had 11 bases not matched to a gene; V was cut back by 6 bases and J by 4 bases. The CDR3 is CSVHSTSGSRYEQYF. Here the CDR3 DNA reads TGCAGCGTCCACTCCACTAGCGGGAGTCGGTACGAGCAGTACTTC.

The chain is built from TRBV19 and TRBJ1-2; 8 nucleotides line up with TRBD1. With 5 bases clipped from V and 4 bases from J, the junction kept 6 bases outside the gene matches. The CDR3 consists of 14 residues. Per the germline V gene, CDR1 is LNHDA and CDR2 is SQIVND (reference sequence). The CDR3, as DNA: TGTGCCAGTAGTGGGCAGGGGGCCTTCTATGGCTACACCTTC. It specifies CASSGQGAFYGYTF.

The CDR3: CASSVDTSGRSGELFF. The CDR3 coding sequence is TGTGCCAGCAGCGTAGACACTAGCGGGAGGTCCGGGGAGCTGTTTTTT. The rearrangement uses TRBV9 and TRBJ2-2, with 12 bases fitting TRBD2. CDR1 is SGDLS and CDR2 is YYNGEE in the germline V gene. V gave up 0 bases and J gave up 6 bases; unmatched junction bases: 3. The CDR3 covers 16 residues.

The chain carries TRBV28 and TRBJ2-2, with a weak D call TRBD2 (6 bases). The CDR3 runs to 16 residues. Per germline, CDR1 MDHEN and CDR2 SYDVKM. Trimming removed 8 bases at V and 5 bases at J, with 21 bases between. The CDR3 DNA follows: TGTGCCAGCGGGGAGGAGGGCTCGAGTTATACCGGGGAGCTGTTTTTT. Protein sequence: CASGEEGSSYTGELFF.

This clone was observed once. The V gene is TRBV19, the J gene TRBJ2-2; 8 bases fit TRBD2. With V trimmed by 1 base and J by 1 base, 5 bases remained unmatched. The CDR3 spans 17 residues. The germline CDR1 and CDR2 sequences are LNHDA and SQIVND (reference sequence). The CDR3 DNA sequence: TGTGCCAGTAGTATAGGGTTAACTAGCGGGAACACCGGGGAGCTGTTTTTT. This encodes CASSIGLTSGNTGELFF. Looking up the rest from reference TRBV19 and TRBJ2-2 gives the full variable domain: DGGITQSPKYLFRKEGQNVTLSCEQNLNHDAMYWYRQDPGQGLRLIYYSQIVNDFQKGDIAEGYSVSREKKESFPLTVTSAQKNPTAFYLCASSIGLTSGNTGELFFGEGSRLTVL.

The chain combines TRBV5-4 with TRBJ2-5, with 9 bases fitting TRBD1. CDR1 is SGHNT, CDR2 YYREEE, per germline (reference sequence). The CDR3 length is 13 residues. V shed 4 bases, J shed 3 bases, and the junction held 1 base outside the gene matches. DNA for the CDR3: TGTGCCAGCAGCGGGGACAGGGAAGAGACCCAGTACTTC. This translates into CASSGDREETQYF.

This chain uses TRBV7-3 with TRBJ2-1, with 8 bases that match TRBD2. Per the germline V gene, CDR1 is SGHTA and CDR2 is FQGTGA. This CDR3 region has 15 residues. Unmatched junction bases numbered 5, after V lost 3 bases and J lost 4 bases. CDR3 sequence: CASSFATSDYNEQFF. CDR3 DNA sequence: TGTGCCAGCAGCTTCGCGACTAGCGATTACAATGAGCAGTTCTTC. The variable domain in full, completed from reference TRBV7-3 and TRBJ2-1, reads GAGVSQTPSNKVTEKGKYVELRCDPISGHTALYWYRQSLGQGPEFLIYFQGTGAADDSGLPNDRFFAVRPEGSVSTLKIQRTERGDSAVYLCASSFATSDYNEQFFGPGTRLTVL.

A few counts support this clone. V gene TRBV10-3 combines with J gene TRBJ2-7; D is possibly TRBD2 (5 bases). The CDR3 runs 14 residues. The V gene lost 6 bases and the J gene lost 2 bases, with 14 bases spanning the gap. Germline V gives CDR1 ENHRY, CDR2 SYGVKD. Written as DNA, the CDR3 is TGTGCCATCAGGGGAGCGACCCCTACCTACGAGCAGTACTTC. It specifies CAIRGATPTYEQYF.

The rearrangement joins TRBV19 to TRBJ1-5, with D possibly TRBD1 on 6 matching bases. The V gene's germline CDR1 is LNHDA and CDR2 SQIVND (reference sequence). The CDR3 consists of 14 residues. The V end lost 3 bases, the J end lost 5 bases, and 11 bases lay between the germline ends. The CDR3 bases are TGTGCCAGTAGTATCGAGGGGGTTGATCAGCCCCAGCATTTT. Amino acids: CASSIEGVDQPQHF.

This rearrangement joins TRBV27 to TRBJ2-1; D perhaps matches TRBD1 (6 bases). V was shortened by 6 bases and J by 0 bases, with 9 bases between the two germline ends. The CDR3 length is 14 residues. Germline CDR1 MNHEY, CDR2 SMNVEV (reference sequence). CDR3 protein: CASSGQNSYNEQFF. The CDR3 nucleotides are TGTGCCAGCAGCGGACAGAACTCCTACAATGAGCAGTTCTTC.

This clone was observed a single time. The chain joins TRBV2 to TRBJ2-5, with 8 bases fitting TRBD1. This CDR3 has 15 amino acids. The trim removed 3 bases at V and 5 bases at J, leaving 8 bases unmatched. Germline V gene sequence: CDR1 SNHLY, CDR2 FYNNEI. In DNA form, the CDR3 reads TGTGCCAGCAGTGAGGCGACAGGGGTTCGCGAGACCCAGTACTTC. Protein sequence: CASSEATGVRETQYF.

The chain combines TRBV5-8 with TRBJ1-2; possible D gene TRBD1, 6 bases. The CDR3 sequence is 12 residues long. V was trimmed by 8 bases and J by 8 bases, leaving 16 bases between them. Germline V gene lookup returns CDR1 SGHTS and CDR2 YDEGEE. Here the CDR3 reads CARGGDLGGYTF. Written as DNA, the CDR3 is TGTGCCAGAGGGGGGGACCTCGGAGGCTACACCTTC.

J is TRBJ1-2 and V is TRBV11-2, with D uncertain. Germline V gene lookup returns CDR1 SGHAT and CDR2 FQNNGV. Trimming pared 1 base from V and 3 bases from J, leaving 18 bases between. This CDR3 contains 17 residues. CDR3 sequence reads: CASSLVLSQKGHYGYTF. CDR3 bases: TGTGCCAGCAGCTTAGTCCTAAGTCAGAAAGGCCACTATGGCTACACCTTC.

CDR3 sequence reads: CASIKTSGSGETQYF. The CDR3 DNA reads TGCGCCAGCATCAAGACTAGCGGGAGTGGGGAGACCCAGTACTTC. The V call is TRBV5-1, the J call TRBJ2-5; the match to TRBD2 covers 12 bases. V trimming: 6 bases; J trimming: 5 bases; junction bases outside the gene matches: 8. CDR3 length equals 15 residues. Germline values: CDR1 SGHRS, CDR2 YFSETQ.

The chain links TRBV7-2 to TRBJ2-7, with 11 bases identical to TRBD2. The CDR3 runs to 15 residues. Looked up from germline, CDR1 is SGHTA and CDR2 is FQGNSA. V lost 3 bases to trimming and J lost 7 bases; unmatched junction nucleotides: 8. CDR3 DNA sequence: TGTGCCAGCAGCTTGGGTACTAGCGGGAGCTATGAGCAGTACTTC. Translation: CASSLGTSGSYEQYF.

This clone was found once. The chain is built from TRBV7-2 and TRBJ2-1; TRBD2 aligns across 7 bases. V gave up 3 bases and J gave up 12 bases; unmatched junction bases: 23. CDR3 length: 18 residues. CDR1 SGHTA and CDR2 FQGNSA come from the germline V gene. The CDR3 DNA is TGTGCCAGCAGCTTTATTTCCAGGACTAGAACCACCCAAGTAGGGCAGTTCTTC. Encoded protein: CASSFISRTRTTQVGQFF.